This paragraph reports one T cell receptor (beta chain). Its cognate antigen is unknown. The sample originates from a study of T cell clonotyping in hematopoietic cell transplantation. The study's findings and limits: Broader posttransplant TCR repertoire diversity was predicted by graft donor and pretransplant recipient Inverse Simpson Index values. After transplant, recipient diversity fell while pathologically expanded clonotypes grew through day 180. No sorting was done, leaving CD4 and CD8 contributions mixed.

This CDR3 has 15 residues. Germline CDR1 and CDR2: SGHNT and YENEEA. V lost 5 bases and J lost 2, with 12 bases in between. Sequencing was performed with immunoSEQ multiplex PCR; in TCRdb, only in-frame clones are kept and a portion is missing. Of about 6,300 clones in the sample, 80% to 90% were seen once. The V gene is TRBV11-3, the J gene TRBJ2-2; D is perhaps TRBD2 (6 bases). The sequence came from a female patient aged 50-60 years who had an allogeneic stem cell transplant from an unrelated donor, so the T cells may come from the graft donor. Some clones in this sample may be carry-over from other donors' samples. The sample consisted of peripheral blood mononuclear cells, taken 180 days after allogeneic stem cell transplant. This CDR3 is CASSRGTDNTGELFF. As DNA, the CDR3 is TGTGCCAGCAGCCGCGGGACGGATAACACCGGGGAGCTGTTTTTT. Full variable domain (rest looked up from reference TRBV11-3 and TRBJ2-2): EAGVVQSPRYKIIEKKQPVAFWCNPISGHNTLYWYLQNLGQGPELLIRYENEEAVDDSQLPKDRFSAERLKGVDSTLKIQPAELGDSAVYLCASSRGTDNTGELFFGEGSRLTVL.